This T cell receptor beta chain was sequenced in a study of OX40 agonist ivuxolimab in advanced cancers. Study details: People in dose escalation had one of these cancers: hepatocellular carcinoma, melanoma, renal cell or head and neck cancer.

V lost 5 bases, J lost 5 bases, and 27 bases lay in between. In germline, CDR1 is MGHDK, CDR2 SYGVNS. The CDR3 covers 18 residues. Autoimmune disease history or systemic immunosuppression was exclusionary. Repertoires were generated with immunoSEQ multiplex PCR, while TCRdb's copy carries only in-frame clones and drops some. The table records about 91,000 clones, approximately 85% of them present only once. The chain carries TRBV25-1 and TRBJ1-1; perhaps TRBD1 as D (5 bases). This TCR derives from an adult with an advanced solid tumor such as melanoma, head and neck, liver or kidney cancer. Sequenced material: CD4+ or CD8+ T cells sorted from blood, taken in a trial of the OX40 agonist ivuxolimab. CDR3 DNA sequence: TGTGCCAGCAGTAGCCCTTGGGGGGAGCGCCCGGGAAGGACTGAAGCTTTCTTT. This translates into CASSSPWGERPGRTEAFF.